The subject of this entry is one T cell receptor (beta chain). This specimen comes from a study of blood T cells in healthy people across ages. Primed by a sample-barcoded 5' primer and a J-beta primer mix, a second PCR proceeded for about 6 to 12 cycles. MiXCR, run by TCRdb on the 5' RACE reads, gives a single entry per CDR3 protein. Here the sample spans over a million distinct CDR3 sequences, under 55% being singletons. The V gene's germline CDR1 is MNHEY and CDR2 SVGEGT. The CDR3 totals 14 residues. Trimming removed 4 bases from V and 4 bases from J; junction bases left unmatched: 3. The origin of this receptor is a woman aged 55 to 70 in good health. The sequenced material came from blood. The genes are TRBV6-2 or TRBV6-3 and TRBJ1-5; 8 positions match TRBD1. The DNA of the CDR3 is TGTGCCAGCAGTTCACAGGGGGTAAATCAGCCCCAGCATTTT. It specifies CASSSQGVNQPQHF.